Sequencing of this T cell receptor beta chain was carried out in a study of identical twins. At least ten counts were recorded for this clonotype. Its target is unknown. The CDR3 sequence is 13 residues long. Trimming shortened V by 7 bases and J by 6 bases, and 15 bases separated the two germline ends. Germline CDR1 is SQVTM and CDR2 is ANQGSEA. Study results and limitations: Memory repertoires showed no such pattern, whereas abundant cord blood beta clonotypes carried fewer insertions. Beta out-of-frame sequences displayed a weaker excess of sharing between twins.

cDNA molecules carried unique molecular identifiers, and template switching added a universal primer site. TCRdb used MiXCR to reprocess the 5' RACE reads, holding one entry per CDR3 protein. Of around 670,000 distinct CDR3 sequences in the sample, roughly 6.2% were seen once. Specimen: naive T cells sorted from blood. This clonotype was sampled from a young man in good health. The chain carries TRBV29-1 and TRBJ2-2; possibly TRBD1 for D (6 bases). CDR3: CSGSTGLAGELFF. The CDR3 DNA reads TGCAGCGGATCCACAGGGCTGGCCGGGGAGCTGTTTTTT.